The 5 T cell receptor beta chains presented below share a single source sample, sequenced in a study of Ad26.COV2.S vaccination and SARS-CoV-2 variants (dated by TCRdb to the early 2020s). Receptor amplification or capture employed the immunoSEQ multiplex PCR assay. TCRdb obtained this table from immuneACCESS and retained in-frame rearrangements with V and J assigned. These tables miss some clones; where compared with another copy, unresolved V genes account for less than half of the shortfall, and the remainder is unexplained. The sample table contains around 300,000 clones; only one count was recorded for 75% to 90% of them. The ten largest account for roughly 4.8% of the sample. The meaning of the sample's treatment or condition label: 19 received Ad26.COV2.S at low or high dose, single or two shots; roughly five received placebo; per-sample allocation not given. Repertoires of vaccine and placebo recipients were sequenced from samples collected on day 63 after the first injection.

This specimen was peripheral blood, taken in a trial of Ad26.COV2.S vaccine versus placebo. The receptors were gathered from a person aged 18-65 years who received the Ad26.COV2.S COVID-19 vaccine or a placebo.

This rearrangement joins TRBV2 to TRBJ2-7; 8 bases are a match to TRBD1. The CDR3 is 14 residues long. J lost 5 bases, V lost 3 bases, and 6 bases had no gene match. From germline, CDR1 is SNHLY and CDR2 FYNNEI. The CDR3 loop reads CASSDRDRFHEQYF. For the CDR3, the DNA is TGTGCCAGCAGTGACAGGGACAGGTTCCACGAGCAGTACTTC. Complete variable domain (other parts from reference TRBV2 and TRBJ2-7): EPEVTQTPSHQVTQMGQEVILRCVPISNHLYFYWYRQILGQKVEFLVSFYNNEISEKSEIFDDQFSVERPDGSNFTLKIRSTKLEDSAMYFCASSDRDRFHEQYFGPGTRLTVT.

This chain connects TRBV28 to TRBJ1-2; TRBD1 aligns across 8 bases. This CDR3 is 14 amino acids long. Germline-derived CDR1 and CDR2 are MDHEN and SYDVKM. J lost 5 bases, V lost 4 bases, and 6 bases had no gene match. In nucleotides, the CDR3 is TGTGCCAGCAGTTCAGGACAGGGTTCGTATGGCTACACCTTC. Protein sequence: CASSSGQGSYGYTF.

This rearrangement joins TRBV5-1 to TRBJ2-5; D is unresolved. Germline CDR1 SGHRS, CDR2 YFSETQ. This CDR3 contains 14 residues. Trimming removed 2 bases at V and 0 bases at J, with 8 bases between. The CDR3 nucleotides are TGCGCCAGCAGCTTAGACATAAACCAAGAGACCCAGTACTTC. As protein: CASSLDINQETQYF.

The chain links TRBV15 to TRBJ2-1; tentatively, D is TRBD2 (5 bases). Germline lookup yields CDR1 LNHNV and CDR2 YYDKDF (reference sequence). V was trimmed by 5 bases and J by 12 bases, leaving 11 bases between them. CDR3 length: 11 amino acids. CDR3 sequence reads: CATSPGKRQFF. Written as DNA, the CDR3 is TGTGCCACCAGCCCCGGGAAAAGGCAGTTCTTC.

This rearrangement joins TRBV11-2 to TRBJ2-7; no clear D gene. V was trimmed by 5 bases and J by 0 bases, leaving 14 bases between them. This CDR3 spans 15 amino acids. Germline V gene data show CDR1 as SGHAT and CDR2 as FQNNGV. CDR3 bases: TGTGCCAGCAGCCCGACACAAACATCCTCCTACGAGCAGTACTTC. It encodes CASSPTQTSSYEQYF. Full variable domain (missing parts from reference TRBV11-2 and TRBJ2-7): EAGVAQSPRYKIIEKRQSVAFWCNPISGHATLYWYQQILGQGPKLLIQFQNNGVVDDSQLPKDRFSAERLKGVDSTLKIQPAKLEDSAVYLCASSPTQTSSYEQYFGPGTRLTVT.